Below are 18 T cell receptor beta chains sequenced from a single sample in a study of cytomegalovirus exposure and HLA in healthy donors. Use of 60 Vbeta and 13 Jbeta primers characterized the PCR. Here immunoSEQ multiplex PCR was the method, and the copy in TCRdb shows in-frame clones only, minus some. The repertoire holds about 37,000 clones, roughly 76% seen once, with roughly 9.3% in the top ten. What was sequenced was PBMCs. Source of these receptors: a woman in her forties in good health and CMV-seronegative.

CDR3 in amino acids: CASSHTDSNQPQHF. CDR3 nucleotide sequence: TGTGCCAGCAGCCACACAGATAGCAATCAGCCCCAGCATTTT. The rearrangement joins TRBV9 to TRBJ1-5, with unresolved D. CDR3 size: 14 residues. The ends were cut back, 4 bases at V and 0 bases at J, with 8 bases in the middle. Per germline, CDR1 SGDLS and CDR2 YYNGEE.

This chain joins TRBV7-9 and TRBJ1-2, with TRBD1 identical over 7 bases. Germline trimming cut 1 base from V and 7 bases from J; bases unmatched to any gene: 15. Per the germline V gene, CDR1 is SEHNR and CDR2 is FQNEAQ (reference sequence). This CDR3 comprises 17 residues. CDR3 sequence reads: CASSLGAGTAFTSGYTF. In nucleotides, the CDR3 is TGTGCCAGCAGCTTAGGGGCAGGGACAGCTTTTACTTCTGGCTACACCTTC.

The chain carries TRBV4-1 and TRBJ2-7, with 9 bases lining up with TRBD1. CDR1 and CDR2 from the germline V gene are MGHRA and YSYEKL. The CDR3 loop spans 14 amino acids. With 4 bases clipped from V and 5 bases from J, the junction kept 6 bases outside the gene matches. The CDR3 sequence: CASSPGDRGNEQYF. The CDR3 DNA reads TGCGCCAGCAGCCCCGGAGACAGGGGGAACGAGCAGTACTTC.

The table lists this clone with a count of one. The gene calls are TRBV6-5 and TRBJ1-1, with D perhaps TRBD1 (6 bases). Germline CDR1 reads MNHEY; CDR2 reads SVGAGI. The V gene lost 2 bases and the J gene lost 3 bases, with 10 bases spanning the gap. The CDR3 runs 14 residues. Here the CDR3 DNA reads TGTGCCAGCAGTTACCATACAGGGTACACTGAAGCTTTCTTT. Its protein is CASSYHTGYTEAFF.

The genes are TRBV5-1 and TRBJ2-3; D remains unclear. Germline V gives CDR1 SGHRS, CDR2 YFSETQ. The CDR3 is 13 residues long. The V end was cut by 1 base, the J end by 1 base, with 4 bases between. The CDR3 sequence: CASSLRGTDTQYF. In nucleotides, the CDR3 is TGCGCCAGCAGCTTGCGGGGCACAGATACGCAGTATTTT.

This chain joins TRBV18 and TRBJ1-4, with no clear D. Trimming cost V 4 bases and J 5 bases, with 8 bases left between them. The CDR3 extends over 13 amino acids. Germline V lookup: CDR1 KGHSH, CDR2 LQKENI. In DNA, the CDR3 is TGTGCCAGCTCACTCACAATGAATGAAAAACTGTTTTTT. It specifies CASSLTMNEKLFF.

The chain uses TRBV19 and TRBJ1-4, with D uncertain. The V end lost 5 bases, the J end lost 0 bases, and 13 bases lay between the germline ends. CDR1 is LNHDA and CDR2 is SQIVND in the germline V gene (reference sequence). There are 16 residues in the CDR3. DNA for the CDR3: TGTGCCAGTAGTCGAACTTCGGGGTCAACTAATGAAAAACTGTTTTTT. Translation: CASSRTSGSTNEKLFF.

The V call is TRBV14, the J call TRBJ2-1, with D perhaps TRBD2 (5 bases). Germline CDR1 SGHDN, CDR2 FVKESK. V was clipped by 4 bases and J by 2 bases, with 21 bases between them. The length of the CDR3 is 18 residues. CDR3 loop: CASSPLPSGRDAYNEQFF. CDR3 in DNA: TGTGCCAGCAGCCCTCTCCCCTCGGGGAGAGATGCCTACAATGAGCAGTTCTTC.

There are a few counts of this clone. The chain is built from TRBV2 and TRBJ1-5; a weak D match, TRBD1 (6 bases). Trimming cost V 4 bases and J 6 bases, with 16 bases left between them. This CDR3 is 15 amino acids long. Per the germline V gene, CDR1 is SNHLY and CDR2 is FYNNEI. Here the CDR3 reads CASSATGGRFQPQHF. CDR3 DNA sequence: TGTGCCAGCAGTGCTACGGGGGGCAGGTTTCAGCCCCAGCATTTT.

V usage is TRBV7-2 and J usage is TRBJ2-7; D unclear. This CDR3 comprises 13 residues. V lost 8 bases and J lost 3, with 14 bases in between. The germline V gene encodes CDR1 SGHTA and CDR2 FQGNSA. The CDR3 here is CASAQDNFYEQYF. CDR3 in DNA: TGTGCCAGCGCACAAGACAATTTCTACGAGCAGTACTTC. The variable domain in full, completed from reference TRBV7-2 and TRBJ2-7, reads GAGVSQSPSNKVTEKGKDVELRCDPISGHTALYWYRQSLGQGLEFLIYFQGNSAPDKSGLPSDRFSAERTGGSVSTLTIQRTQQEDSAVYLCASAQDNFYEQYFGPGTRLTVT.

This chain links TRBV7-2 with TRBJ2-7; TRBD1 might be the D (6 bases). CDR1 SGHTA and CDR2 FQGNSA come from the germline V gene. This CDR3 is 13 amino acids long. The V end lost 3 bases, the J end lost 5 bases, and 11 bases lay between the germline ends. In DNA, the CDR3 is TGTGCCAGCAGCTTTCTTACAGGGCACGAGCAGTACGTC. Translated: CASSFLTGHEQYV.

This clone was picked up a small number of times. The rearrangement links TRBV19 to TRBJ2-7, with TRBD2 matching 12 bases. Germline V gene sequence: CDR1 LNHDA, CDR2 SQIVND (reference sequence). After removal of 6 bases from V and 2 bases from J, the junction contained 2 bases not matched to a gene. CDR3 length equals 14 residues. This CDR3 is CASSGTSGPYEQYF. CDR3 in DNA: TGTGCCAGTAGCGGGACTAGCGGGCCCTACGAGCAGTACTTC.

The rearrangement joins TRBV6-6 to TRBJ1-2; TRBD1 is a possible D gene (6 bases). Per germline, CDR1 MNHNY and CDR2 SVGAGI (reference sequence). The CDR3 extends over 15 amino acids. The V end lost 7 bases, the J end lost 0 bases, and 15 bases lay between the germline ends. The CDR3 DNA reads as TGTGCCAGCAACAAGATTCGGACAGCTAACTATGGCTACACCTTC. Residues: CASNKIRTANYGYTF.

As concerns this clone: A junction boundary mismatches the germline segment, possibly from a read error. Other DNA sequences in this specimen translate into the identical CDR3. J is TRBJ1-6 and V is TRBV5-8, with D maybe TRBD1 (5 bases). The CDR3 has 14 residues. Germline V CDR1 and CDR2: SGHTS, YDEGEE. CDR3 amino acids: CASSLAGFNSPLHF. DNA of the CDR3: TGCGCCAGCAGCTTGGCAGGGTTTAATTCACCCCTCCACTTT.

The rearrangement links TRBV15 to TRBJ1-6; 7 bases align to TRBD1. Trimming took 5 bases from V and 3 from J; bases not matched to a gene: 7. The CDR3 totals 16 residues. CDR1 LNHNV and CDR2 YYDKDF come from the germline V gene (reference sequence). The CDR3 DNA is TGTGCCACCAGCGCCGACAGGGTCAACTATAATTCACCCCTCCACTTT. Protein product: CATSADRVNYNSPLHF.

The rearrangement joins TRBV4-2 to TRBJ1-2, with 8 bases lining up with TRBD1. The CDR3 loop spans 14 amino acids. Germline V lookup: CDR1 LGHNA, CDR2 YNFKEQ. V gave up 4 bases and J gave up 4 bases; unmatched junction bases: 5. CDR3 DNA sequence: TGTGCCAGCAGCCGCGACAGGGGAGGCTATGGCTACACCTTC. Residues: CASSRDRGGYGYTF.

This clone was seen a handful of times. V is TRBV25-1 and J is TRBJ2-1, with D possibly matching TRBD1 (6 bases). Trimming stripped 2 bases from V and 12 bases from J, with 14 bases between. The length of the CDR3 is 13 residues. Germline V CDR1 and CDR2: MGHDK, SYGVNS. CDR3 residues: CASSEVRGGWQFF. For the CDR3, the DNA is TGTGCCAGCAGTGAAGTAAGAGGGGGATGGCAGTTCTTC. The entire variable domain, with the rest obtained from reference TRBV25-1 and TRBJ2-1, is as follows: EADIYQTPRYLVIGTGKKITLECSQTMGHDKMYWYQQDPGMELHLIHYSYGVNSTEKGDLSSESTVSRIRTEHFPLTLESARPSHTSQYLCASSEVRGGWQFFGPGTRLTVL.

This rearrangement joins TRBV7-2 to TRBJ1-2; D unclear. Trimming removed 0 bases from V and 0 bases from J, with 8 bases in between. The CDR3 runs to 15 residues. Per germline, CDR1 SGHTA and CDR2 FQGNSA. The CDR3 bases are TGTGCCAGCAGCTTAGCTCACGGAGCTAACTATGGCTACACCTTC. As protein: CASSLAHGANYGYTF.